The rows below give T cell receptor beta chains drawn from one sample of a study of blood T cell repertoires in COVID-19. Sequenced by immunoSEQ multiplex PCR; TCRdb stores in-frame clones only, minus some. The table shows some 160,000 clones, with around 80% occurring only once. The sequenced sample was peripheral blood. The receptors originated from a man in his 70s with active or convalescent COVID-19. CDR3s include the opening cysteine and the closing phenylalanine or tryptophan. A D gene is named only where the DNA matches it firmly.

D gene	J gene	V gene	CDR3 DNA	CDR3 protein
NA	TRBJ2-7	TRBV5-1	TGCGCCAGCAGCTTGGGGCAGGCGACCTACGAGCAGTACTTC	CASSLGQATYEQYF
NA	TRBJ1-2	TRBV6-5	TGTGCCAGCGCGAGGGGGTTAAACTATGGCTACACCTTC	CASARGLNYGYTF
NA	TRBJ2-1	TRBV28	TGTGCCAGCAGTTCCCATCCTCGGAATGAGCAGTTCTTC	CASSSHPRNEQFF
NA	TRBJ1-2	TRBV12-5	TGTGCTCATGTGGGGGCAGAGGGCTACACCTTC	CAHVGAEGYTF
NA	TRBJ2-5	TRBV5-1	TGCGCCAGCAGCTTGGTTCAACTGCCCCAAGAGACCCAGTACTTC	CASSLVQLPQETQYF
NA	TRBJ1-2	TRBV6-6	TGTGCCAGCAGTTACAGGGGTTCTAACTATGGCTACACCTTC	CASSYRGSNYGYTF
TRBD2	TRBJ2-1	TRBV29-1	TGCAGCGCAACGGGACTAGCGGACAATGAGCAGTTCTTC	CSATGLADNEQFF
TRBD2	TRBJ2-1	TRBV7-2	TGTGCCAGCAGCCCCCTTCCGGGACTAGTGGTTGAGCAGTTCTTC	CASSPLPGLVVEQFF
NA	TRBJ1-2	TRBV18	TGTGCCAGCTCACCACTCCAGGACTATGGCTACACCTTC	CASSPLQDYGYTF
NA	TRBJ2-6	TRBV28	TGTGCCAGCAGTTTCGGGTTTACCAGCTCTGGGGCCAACGTCCTGACTTTC	CASSFGFTSSGANVLTF
TRBD1	TRBJ1-6	TRBV27	TGTGCCAGCAGGGGGCAATGGGACAGTAGGAATTCACCCCTCCACTTT	CASRGQWDSRNSPLHF